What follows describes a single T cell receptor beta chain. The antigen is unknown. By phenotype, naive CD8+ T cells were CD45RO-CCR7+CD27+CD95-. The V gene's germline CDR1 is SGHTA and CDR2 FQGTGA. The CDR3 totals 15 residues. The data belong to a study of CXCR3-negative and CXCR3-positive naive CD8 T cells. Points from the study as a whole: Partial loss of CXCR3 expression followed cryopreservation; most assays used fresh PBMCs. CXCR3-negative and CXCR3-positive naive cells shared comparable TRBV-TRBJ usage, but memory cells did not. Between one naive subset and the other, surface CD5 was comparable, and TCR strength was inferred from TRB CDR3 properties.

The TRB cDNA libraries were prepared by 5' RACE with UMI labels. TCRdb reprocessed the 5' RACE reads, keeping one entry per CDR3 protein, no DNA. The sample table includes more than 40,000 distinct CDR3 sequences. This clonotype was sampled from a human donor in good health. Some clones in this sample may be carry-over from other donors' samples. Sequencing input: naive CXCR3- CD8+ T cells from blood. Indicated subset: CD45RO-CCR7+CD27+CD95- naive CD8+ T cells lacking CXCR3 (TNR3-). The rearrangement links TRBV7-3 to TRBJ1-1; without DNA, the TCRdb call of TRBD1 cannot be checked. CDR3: CASSLSPGANTEAFF.